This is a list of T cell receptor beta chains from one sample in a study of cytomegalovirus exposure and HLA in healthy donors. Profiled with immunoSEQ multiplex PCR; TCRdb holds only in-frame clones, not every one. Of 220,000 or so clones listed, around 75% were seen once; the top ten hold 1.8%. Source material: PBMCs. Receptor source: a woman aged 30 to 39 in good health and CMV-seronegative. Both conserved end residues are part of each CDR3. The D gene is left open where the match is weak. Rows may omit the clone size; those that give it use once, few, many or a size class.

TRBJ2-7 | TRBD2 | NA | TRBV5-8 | CASSQDPLFGGADEQYF | TGTGCCAGCAGCCAAGATCCCCTTTTCGGGGGGGCCGACGAGCAGTACTTC
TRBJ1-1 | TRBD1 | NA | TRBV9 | CASSVGTGSVYTEAFF | TGTGCCAGCAGCGTCGGGACAGGAAGTGTATACACTGAAGCTTTCTTT
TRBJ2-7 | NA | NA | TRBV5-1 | CASSLGAPYEQYF | TGCGCCAGCAGCTTGGGAGCGCCCTACGAGCAGTACTTC
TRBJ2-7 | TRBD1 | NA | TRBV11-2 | CASSSWTGSYEQYF | TGTGCCAGCAGCTCGTGGACAGGTAGCTACGAGCAGTACTTC
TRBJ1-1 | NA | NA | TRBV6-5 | CASSSGDGAFF | TGTGCCAGCAGTTCGGGGGATGGGGCTTTCTTT
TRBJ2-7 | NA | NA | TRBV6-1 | CASRRGLREQYF | TGTGCCAGCCGAAGGGGACTCCGAGAGCAGTACTTC
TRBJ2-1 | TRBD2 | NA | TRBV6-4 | CASSDSPTSGGEQFF | TGTGCCAGCAGTGACTCCCCAACTAGCGGCGGTGAGCAGTTCTTC
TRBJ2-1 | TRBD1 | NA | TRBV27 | CASSLSRGGNNEQFF | TGTGCCAGCAGTTTAAGTAGAGGGGGCAACAATGAGCAGTTCTTC
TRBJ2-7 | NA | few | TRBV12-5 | CASGSDTGHEQYF | TGTGCTAGTGGTTCGGACACCGGCCACGAGCAGTACTTC
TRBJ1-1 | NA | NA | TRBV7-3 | CASSFAGLNTEAFF | TGTGCCAGCAGCTTTGCGGGCCTGAACACTGAAGCTTTCTTT
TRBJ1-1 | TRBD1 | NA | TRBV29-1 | CSVEGTGGENTEAFF | TGCAGCGTTGAAGGAACAGGGGGGGAGAACACTGAAGCTTTCTTT
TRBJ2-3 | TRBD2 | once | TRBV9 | CASSVTSGTDTQYF | TGTGCCAGCAGCGTGACTAGCGGAACAGATACGCAGTATTTT
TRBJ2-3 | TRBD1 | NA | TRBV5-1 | CASSPGQINTDTQYF | TGCGCCAGCAGCCCGGGACAGATAAACACAGATACGCAGTATTTT
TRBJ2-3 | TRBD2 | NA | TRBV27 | CASSHSGGGTDTQYF | TGTGCCAGCTCCCATAGCGGGGGGGGGACAGATACGCAGTATTTT
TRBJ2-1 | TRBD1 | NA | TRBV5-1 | CASSLNRGTDNEQFF | TGCGCCAGCAGCTTAAACAGGGGGACCGACAATGAGCAGTTCTTC
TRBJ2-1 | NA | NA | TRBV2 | CASIDRVGGGDNEQFF | TGTGCCAGCATAGACCGCGTGGGGGGTGGAGACAATGAGCAGTTCTTC
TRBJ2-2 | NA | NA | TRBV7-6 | CASSPEVFWTGELFF | TGTGCCAGCAGCCCGGAGGTTTTTTGGACCGGGGAGCTGTTTTTT
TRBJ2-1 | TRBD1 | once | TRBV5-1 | CASSSGTGLYWQFF | TGCGCCAGCAGTTCCGGGACAGGACTTTATTGGCAGTTCTTC
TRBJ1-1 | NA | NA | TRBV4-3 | CASSQNEGGGNTEAFF | TGCGCCAGCAGCCAAAATGAAGGGGGGGGCAACACTGAAGCTTTCTTT
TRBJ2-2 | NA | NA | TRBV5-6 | CASSPSPGDNTGELFF | TGTGCCAGCAGCCCCTCCCCGGGGGACAACACCGGGGAGCTGTTTTTT
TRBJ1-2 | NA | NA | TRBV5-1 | CASSLSLRGSVGYTF | TGCGCCAGCAGCTTGAGTTTGAGGGGGAGTGTTGGCTACACCTTC
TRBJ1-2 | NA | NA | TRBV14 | CASSQEQGYGYTF | TGTGCCAGCAGCCAAGAACAGGGTTATGGCTACACCTTC
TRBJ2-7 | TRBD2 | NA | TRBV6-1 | CASSETSGAPLRQYF | TGTGCCAGCAGTGAAACTAGCGGGGCTCCCTTAAGGCAGTACTTC
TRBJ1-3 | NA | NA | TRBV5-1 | CASSFGGTGEETIYF | TGCGCCAGCAGCTTTGGCGGGACGGGGGAAGAAACCATATATTTT
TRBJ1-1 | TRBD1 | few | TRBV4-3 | CASSARQGANTEAFF | TGCGCCAGCAGCGCCCGACAGGGGGCAAACACTGAAGCTTTCTTT
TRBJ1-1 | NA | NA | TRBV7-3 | CASSTRGGTEAFF | TGTGCCAGCAGCACCAGGGGTGGAACTGAAGCTTTCTTT
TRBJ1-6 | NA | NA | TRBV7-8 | CASSSPSGLQSPLHF | TGTGCCAGCAGCTCCCCGTCAGGGTTACAATCACCCCTCCACTTT
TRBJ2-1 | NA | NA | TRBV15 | CATSREEVNEQFF | TGTGCCACCAGCAGAGAAGAGGTCAATGAGCAGTTCTTC
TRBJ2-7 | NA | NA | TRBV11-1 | CASSLGGFAYEQYF | TGTGCCAGCAGCTTAGGCGGATTTGCCTACGAGCAGTACTTC
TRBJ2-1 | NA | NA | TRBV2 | CASRRLANNEQFF | TGTGCCAGCAGACGACTGGCCAACAATGAGCAGTTCTTC
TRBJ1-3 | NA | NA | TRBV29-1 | CSVAQGSGGNTIYF | TGCAGCGTGGCACAGGGCAGCGGTGGAAACACCATATATTTT
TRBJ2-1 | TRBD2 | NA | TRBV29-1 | CSVGGTSGGAEGEQFF | TGCAGCGTTGGCGGGACTAGCGGGGGGGCTGAGGGAGAGCAGTTCTTC
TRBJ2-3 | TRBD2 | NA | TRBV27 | CASSLSGLAGGSTDTQYF | TGTGCCAGCAGTTTATCCGGACTAGCGGGAGGGAGCACAGATACGCAGTATTTT
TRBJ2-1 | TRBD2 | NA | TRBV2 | CASSVRLAVYNEQFF | TGTGCCAGTTCGGTTCGACTAGCGGTATACAATGAGCAGTTCTTC
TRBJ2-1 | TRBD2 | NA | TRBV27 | CASSSPTSGSNEQFF | TGTGCCAGCAGTTCCCCGACTAGCGGGAGCAATGAGCAGTTCTTC
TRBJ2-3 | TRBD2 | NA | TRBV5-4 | CASKSGPSGITDTQYF | TGTGCCAGCAAGAGCGGTCCTAGCGGTATCACAGATACGCAGTATTTT
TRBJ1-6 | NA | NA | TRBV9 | CASSVDSNSPLHF | TGTGCCAGCAGCGTAGACAGTAATTCACCCCTCCACTTT
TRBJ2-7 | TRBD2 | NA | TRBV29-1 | CSVSLRYPGGSDEQYF | TGCAGCGTTTCCCTACGGTATCCGGGGGGTTCCGACGAGCAGTACTTC
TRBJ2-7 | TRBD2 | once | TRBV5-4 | CASSFPGLGGEQYF | TGTGCCAGCAGCTTTCCGGGACTAGGGGGGGAGCAGTACTTC
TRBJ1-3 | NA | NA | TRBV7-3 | CASSLVGRIATGNTIYF | TGTGCCAGCAGCTTAGTAGGGAGGATCGCGACTGGAAACACCATATATTTT
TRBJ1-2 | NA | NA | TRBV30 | CAWSLGGLGDGYTF | TGTGCCTGGAGTTTAGGAGGCCTCGGTGATGGCTACACCTTC
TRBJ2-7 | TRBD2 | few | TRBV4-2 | CASSFLAGLYEQYF | TGTGCCAGCAGCTTCCTAGCGGGCCTCTACGAGCAGTACTTC
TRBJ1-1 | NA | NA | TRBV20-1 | CSAAGTLEAFF | TGCAGTGCTGCGGGGACCCTTGAAGCTTTCTTT
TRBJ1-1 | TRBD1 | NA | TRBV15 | CATSRDRGRSTEAFF | TGTGCCACCAGCAGGGACAGGGGGCGATCCACTGAAGCTTTCTTT
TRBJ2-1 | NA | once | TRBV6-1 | CASSEGRGYSYNEQFF | TGTGCCAGCAGTGAAGGTCGGGGTTACTCCTACAATGAGCAGTTCTTC
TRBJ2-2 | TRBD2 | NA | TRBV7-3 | CASSFSGSKDTGELFF | TGTGCCAGCAGCTTTAGCGGGAGTAAGGACACCGGGGAGCTGTTTTTT
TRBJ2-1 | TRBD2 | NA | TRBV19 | CASSIGGSPDNEQFF | TGTGCCAGTAGTATTGGCGGGAGCCCTGACAATGAGCAGTTCTTC
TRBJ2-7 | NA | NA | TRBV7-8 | CASSFDTETTDYEQYF | TGTGCCAGCAGCTTCGACACAGAGACAACGGACTACGAGCAGTACTTC
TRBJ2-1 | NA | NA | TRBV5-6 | CASSLYGGGPSSYNEQFF | TGTGCCAGCAGCTTGTATGGCGGCGGGCCGAGCTCCTACAATGAGCAGTTCTTC
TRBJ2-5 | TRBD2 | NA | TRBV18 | CASSPSGEGQYF | TGTGCCAGCTCACCCTCCGGGGAGGGACAGTACTTC
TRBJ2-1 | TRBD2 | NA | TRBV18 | CASSLGLAGDVEQFF | TGTGCCAGCTCACTCGGACTAGCGGGAGACGTTGAGCAGTTCTTC
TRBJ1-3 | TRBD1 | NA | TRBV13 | CASSHRGQSGNTIYF | TGTGCCAGCAGCCATAGGGGGCAATCTGGAAACACCATATATTTT